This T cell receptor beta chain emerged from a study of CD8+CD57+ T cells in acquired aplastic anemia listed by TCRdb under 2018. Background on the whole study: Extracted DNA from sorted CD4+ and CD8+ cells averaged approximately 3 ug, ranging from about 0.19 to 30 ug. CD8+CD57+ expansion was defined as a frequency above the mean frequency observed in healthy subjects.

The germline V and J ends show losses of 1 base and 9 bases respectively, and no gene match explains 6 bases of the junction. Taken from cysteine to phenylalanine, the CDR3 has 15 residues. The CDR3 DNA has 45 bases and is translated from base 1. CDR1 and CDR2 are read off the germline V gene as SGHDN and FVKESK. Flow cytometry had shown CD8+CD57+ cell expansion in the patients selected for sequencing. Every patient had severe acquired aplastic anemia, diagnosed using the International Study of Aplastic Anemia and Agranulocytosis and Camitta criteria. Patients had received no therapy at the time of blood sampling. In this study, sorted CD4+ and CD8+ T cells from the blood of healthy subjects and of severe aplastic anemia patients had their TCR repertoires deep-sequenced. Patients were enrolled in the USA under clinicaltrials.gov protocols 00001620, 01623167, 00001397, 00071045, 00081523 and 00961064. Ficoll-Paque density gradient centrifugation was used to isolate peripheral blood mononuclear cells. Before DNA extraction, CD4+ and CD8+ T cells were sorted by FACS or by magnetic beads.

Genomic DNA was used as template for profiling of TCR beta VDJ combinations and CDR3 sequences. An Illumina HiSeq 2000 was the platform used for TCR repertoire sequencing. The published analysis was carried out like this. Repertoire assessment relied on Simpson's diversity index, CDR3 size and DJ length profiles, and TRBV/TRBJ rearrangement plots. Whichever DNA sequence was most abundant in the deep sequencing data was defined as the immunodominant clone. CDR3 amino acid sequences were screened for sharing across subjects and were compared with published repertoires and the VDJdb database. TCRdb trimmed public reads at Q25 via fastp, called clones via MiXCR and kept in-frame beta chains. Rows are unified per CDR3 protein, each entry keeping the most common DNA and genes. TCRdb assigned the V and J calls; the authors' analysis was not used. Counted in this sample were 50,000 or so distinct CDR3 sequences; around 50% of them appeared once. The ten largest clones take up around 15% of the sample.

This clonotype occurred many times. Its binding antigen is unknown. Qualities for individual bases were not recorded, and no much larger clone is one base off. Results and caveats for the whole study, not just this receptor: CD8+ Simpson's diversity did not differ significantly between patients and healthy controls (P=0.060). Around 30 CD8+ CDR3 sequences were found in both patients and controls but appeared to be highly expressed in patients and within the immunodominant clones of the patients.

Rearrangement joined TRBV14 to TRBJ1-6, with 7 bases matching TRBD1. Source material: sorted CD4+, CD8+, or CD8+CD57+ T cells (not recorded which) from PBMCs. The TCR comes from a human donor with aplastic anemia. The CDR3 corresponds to CASSQVGGWGSPLHF. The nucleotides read TGTGCCAGCAGCCAAGTAGGGGGCTGGGGTTCACCCCTCCACTTT.